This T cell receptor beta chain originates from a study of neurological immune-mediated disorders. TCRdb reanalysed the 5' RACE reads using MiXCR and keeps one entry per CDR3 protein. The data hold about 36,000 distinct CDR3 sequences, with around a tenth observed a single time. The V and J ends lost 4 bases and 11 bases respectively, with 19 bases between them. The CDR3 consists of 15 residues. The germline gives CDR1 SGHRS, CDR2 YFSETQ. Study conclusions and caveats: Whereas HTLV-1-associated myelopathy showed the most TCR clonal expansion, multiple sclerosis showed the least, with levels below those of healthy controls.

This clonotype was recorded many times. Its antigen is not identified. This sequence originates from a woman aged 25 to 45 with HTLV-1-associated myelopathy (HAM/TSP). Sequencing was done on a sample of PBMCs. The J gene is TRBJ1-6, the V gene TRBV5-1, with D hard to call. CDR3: CASSKLQSATAPLHF. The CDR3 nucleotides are TGCGCCAGCAGCAAACTACAGTCGGCGACGGCACCCCTCCACTTT.